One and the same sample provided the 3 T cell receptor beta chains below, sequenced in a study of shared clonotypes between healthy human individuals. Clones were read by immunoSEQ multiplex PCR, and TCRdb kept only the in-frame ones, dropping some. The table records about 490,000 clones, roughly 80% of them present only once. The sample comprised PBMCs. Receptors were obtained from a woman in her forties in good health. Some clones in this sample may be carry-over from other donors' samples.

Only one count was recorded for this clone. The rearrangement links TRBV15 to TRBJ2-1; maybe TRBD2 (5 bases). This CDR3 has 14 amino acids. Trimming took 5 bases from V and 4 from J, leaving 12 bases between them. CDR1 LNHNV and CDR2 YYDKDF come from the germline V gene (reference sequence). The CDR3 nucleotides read TGTGCCACCAGCGAGACTAACAGTTACAATGAGCAGTTCTTC. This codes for CATSETNSYNEQFF.

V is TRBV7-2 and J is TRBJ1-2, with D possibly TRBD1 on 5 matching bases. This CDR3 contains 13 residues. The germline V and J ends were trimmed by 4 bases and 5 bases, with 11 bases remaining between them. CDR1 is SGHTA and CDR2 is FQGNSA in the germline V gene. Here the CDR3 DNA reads TGTGCCAGCAGCTCCGGTGGGGCATATGGCTACACCTTC. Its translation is CASSSGGAYGYTF.

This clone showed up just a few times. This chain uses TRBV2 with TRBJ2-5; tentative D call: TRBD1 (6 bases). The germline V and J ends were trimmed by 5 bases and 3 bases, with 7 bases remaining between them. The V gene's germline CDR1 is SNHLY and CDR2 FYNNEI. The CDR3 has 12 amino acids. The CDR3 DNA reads TGTGCCAGCAGTCGACAGGAAGAGACCCAGTACTTC. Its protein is CASSRQEETQYF.